The source of this T cell receptor (beta chain) is a study of beta chain features in type 1 diabetes. Study results and caveats: A pattern of fewer insertions and more deletions at VDJ junctions was seen in type 1 diabetes patients.

The CDR3 runs to 15 residues. The V end was cut by 6 bases, the J end by 0 bases, with 11 bases between. Germline-derived CDR1 and CDR2 are LNHDA and SQIVND (reference sequence). Expressed TCRB transcripts were sequenced after all isolated RNA was converted to cDNA. The protocol was immunoSEQ multiplex PCR, while the TCRdb copy is restricted to in-frame clones and leaves out a portion. The top ten clones hold approximately 0.046% of a sample with about 350,000 clones, about 20% of them seen once. One heparinised draw, averaging roughly 0.12 L, was taken per donor. Purity exceeded 95% in all sorted populations. The table lists this clone with a few counts. Its specificity is unknown.

Material: naive CD4+ T cells from blood. V is TRBV19 and J is TRBJ2-2; possibly TRBD2 for D (7 bases). The clonotype comes from a woman aged 18-29 years in good health. The CDR3 sequence is CASRRGGSNTGELFF. DNA for the CDR3: TGTGCCAGTAGGAGGGGGGGGTCGAACACCGGGGAGCTGTTTTTT. Looking up the rest from reference TRBV19 and TRBJ2-2 gives the full variable domain: DGGITQSPKYLFRKEGQNVTLSCEQNLNHDAMYWYRQDPGQGLRLIYYSQIVNDFQKGDIAEGYSVSREKKESFPLTVTSAQKNPTAFYLCASRRGGSNTGELFFGEGSRLTVL.